This T cell receptor (beta chain) came from a study of T cells in Graves' hyperthyroidism and ophthalmopathy. Findings and caveats of the study: Most thyroid clonotypes expanded above 0.001 were also detected in blood.

This clonotype came up a few times. Its target is unknown. TCR beta CDR3 regions were amplified from RNA. First-round RT-PCR with HTBI primers amplified the TCR CDR3 region. From the multiplex PCR reads, TCRdb called clonotypes with MiXCR, one entry per CDR3 protein. The sample lists about 360,000 distinct CDR3 sequences, 13% occurring once. CDR3 length: 17 amino acids. Germline CDR1 and CDR2: MNHEY and SVGAGI. The V and J ends lost 0 bases and 0 bases, in that order; junction bases with no gene match: 2. Hyperthyroidism was newly diagnosed in patients aged 18 to 65 (duration under 2 months). Exclusion of patients followed from uncontrolled infection, other autoimmune disease, pregnancy or lactation.

Sequences were obtained from blood. The sequence derives from a woman between 18 and 29 years old with Graves' hyperthyroidism. The chain employs TRBV6-5 and TRBJ1-6, with TRBD1 identical over 7 bases. The CDR3 bases are TGTGCCAGCAGTTACTCCAGGGGGAGCTCCTATAATTCACCCCTCCACTTT. Encoded protein: CASSYSRGSSYNSPLHF.